This T cell receptor beta chain emerged from a study of T cell responses to AZD1222 COVID-19 vaccine. The germline gives CDR1 MNHNS, CDR2 SASEGT. V gave up 0 bases and J gave up 2 bases; unmatched junction bases: 3. CDR3 size: 16 residues. The assay was immunoSEQ multiplex PCR, and TCRdb's table has in-frame clones only and misses some. The sample consists of about 110,000 clones, 75% to 90% of them appearing once. The J gene is TRBJ2-7, the V gene TRBV6-1, with 11 bases that match TRBD1. The sample here was peripheral blood, taken on day 0 of AZD1222 vaccination. This receptor was taken from an adult in good health. The DNA for the CDR3 is TGTGCCAGCAGTGAAGCTTCGGGACAGGGGGCCTACGAGCAGTACTTC. It yields the protein CASSEASGQGAYEQYF.